This record concerns one T cell receptor (beta chain) sequence. This sample was taken from a study of OX40 agonist ivuxolimab in advanced cancers. CDR1 and CDR2 (germline): SGHVS, FQNEAQ. V was cut by 6 bases and J by 3 bases, with 12 bases left in between. The CDR3 runs to 13 residues. Sequencing used immunoSEQ multiplex PCR; TCRdb keeps in-frame clones, though not all of them. This table holds under 100,000 clones, around 85% found once. The specimen was CD4+ or CD8+ T cells sorted from blood, collected in a trial of the OX40 agonist ivuxolimab. The TCR was taken from an adult with an advanced solid tumor such as melanoma, head and neck, liver or kidney cancer. The V and J genes are TRBV7-8 and TRBJ2-7; D remains ambiguous. The CDR3 nucleotides read TGTGCCAGCAGTTCCCCAGGTCACTACGAGCAGTACTTC. Protein product: CASSSPGHYEQYF.